This T cell receptor beta chain was obtained from a study of regulatory T cells. Primers: 52 TRBV forward and 13 TRBJ reverse. Sequencing was performed with immunoSEQ multiplex PCR; in TCRdb, only in-frame clones are kept and a portion is missing. The data show approximately 15,000 clones, roughly 90% seen once. The table lists this clone with a count of one. Its antigen is unknown. Autoimmunity was present in every CD3G-deficient patient, worse in two. Patients aged 2 to 39 years had fewer naive and more memory CD4+ and CD8+ T cells. The V and J ends lost 4 bases and 2 bases respectively, with 11 bases between them. This CDR3 is 15 amino acids long. Germline lookup yields CDR1 SEHNR and CDR2 FQNEAQ (reference sequence). Overall study findings and caveats: Patient repertoires had restricted TRB V-J pairs and skewed V and J usage, most in Tregs. Patient CD8+ T cells trended toward lower Shannon entropy than controls.

The TCR originated in a person aged 18 to 30 with CD3G deficiency. The source material was CD8+ T cells sorted from blood. The V gene is TRBV7-9, the J gene TRBJ2-2, with D possibly TRBD1 on 6 matching bases. The CDR3 loop is CASSSADRNTGELFF. The CDR3 coding sequence is TGTGCCAGCAGCTCGGCGGACAGAAACACCGGGGAGCTGTTTTTT.